This T cell receptor (beta chain) appears in the sequencing data of a study of blood T cell repertoires in COVID-19. Assay: immunoSEQ multiplex PCR; the TCRdb copy retains only in-frame clones and omits some. The repertoire has fewer than 250,000 clones, about nine tenths of them found once; the top ten carry around 2.6%. Trimming cost V 7 bases and J 6 bases; bases outside gene matches: 9. Germline CDR1 reads MNHEY; CDR2 reads SVGAGI. This CDR3 has 15 residues. The TCR comes from a woman aged 25 to 39 with acute COVID-19. Sequencing used PBMCs or T cells enriched from blood (not recorded which). The V call is TRBV6-5, the J call TRBJ2-1, with TRBD2 matching over 10 bases. CDR3 loop: CASNPRLAGLNEQFF. The CDR3 DNA follows: TGTGCCAGCAACCCTCGACTAGCGGGCCTCAATGAGCAGTTCTTC.